A selection of T cell receptor beta chains follows, all from one sample in a study of cytomegalovirus exposure and HLA in healthy donors. Profiling relied on immunoSEQ multiplex PCR, and the TCRdb table lists in-frame clones only, not all of them. The sample includes 100,000 to 150,000 clones, approximately 91% of them seen just once. Sequencing used PBMCs. These receptors were taken from a man younger than 30 in good health and CMV-seropositive. CDR3s include the opening cysteine and the closing phenylalanine or tryptophan. Fields, in order: clone size, D gene, V gene, J gene, CDR3 protein, CDR3 DNA. A D gene is named only where the DNA matches it firmly. For some rows the clone size is stated as once, few or many, or as a class when expanded; others skip it.

.,.,TRBV10-3,TRBJ1-2,CAISRDEGLWQIGYTF,TGTGCCATCAGTCGGGATGAAGGACTATGGCAGATAGGCTACACCTTC
.,TRBD2,TRBV19,TRBJ2-1,CASRERGGNEQFF,TGTGCCAGTAGAGAGCGGGGGGGCAATGAGCAGTTCTTC
.,.,TRBV5-1,TRBJ1-1,CASSLSGVTEAFF,TGCGCCAGCAGTCTTTCAGGGGTGACTGAAGCTTTCTTT
.,.,TRBV19,TRBJ2-7,CASSIGEEGEQYF,TGTGCCAGTAGTATAGGAGAGGAGGGCGAGCAGTACTTC
.,TRBD1,TRBV11-2,TRBJ1-2,CASSHPRGQDYGYTF,TGTGCCAGCAGCCACCCCCGGGGACAGGACTATGGCTACACCTTC
.,.,TRBV4-3,TRBJ2-1,CASSQESGAVSNEQFF,TGCGCCAGCAGCCAAGAGTCAGGGGCCGTCTCCAATGAGCAGTTCTTC
.,TRBD1,TRBV5-1,TRBJ1-4,CASSSGTGRTNEKLFF,TGCGCCAGCAGCTCGGGGACAGGGCGAACTAATGAAAAACTGTTTTTT
.,TRBD1,TRBV28,TRBJ2-1,CASSLPGQLYNEQFF,TGTGCCAGCAGTTTACCGGGACAGCTATACAATGAGCAGTTCTTC
.,.,TRBV7-2,TRBJ2-1,CASSSLLAHNEQFF,TGTGCCAGCAGCTCCCTTCTAGCGCACAATGAGCAGTTCTTC
.,.,TRBV2,TRBJ2-2,CASSAGNTGELFF,TGTGCCAGCAGTGCAGGGAACACCGGGGAGCTGTTTTTT
.,TRBD1,TRBV29-1,TRBJ1-2,CSVVRDRDGYTF,TGCAGCGTCGTCCGCGACAGGGATGGCTACACCTTC
.,TRBD1,TRBV18,TRBJ2-2,CASSPPDRGLYTGELFF,TGTGCCAGCTCACCGCCCGACAGGGGCTTGTACACCGGGGAGCTGTTTTTT
few,.,TRBV30,TRBJ1-5,CAWSRGSSNQPQHF,TGTGCCTGGAGTAGGGGCAGTAGCAATCAGCCCCAGCATTTT
.,.,TRBV4-3,TRBJ2-6,CASSQDRRGGANVLTF,TGCGCCAGCAGCCAAGATCGGCGAGGTGGGGCCAACGTCCTGACTTTC
.,.,TRBV5-1,TRBJ2-2,CASSLTGYSGELFF,TGCGCCAGCAGCTTGACAGGGTATTCCGGGGAGCTGTTTTTT
.,.,TRBV15,TRBJ2-7,CATSRAGYGDEQYF,TGTGCCACCAGCAGAGCGGGGTACGGCGACGAGCAGTACTTC
.,TRBD1,TRBV6-1,TRBJ1-2,CASREYRGNYGYTF,TGTGCCAGCAGGGAATACAGGGGAAACTATGGCTACACCTTC
.,.,TRBV7-8,TRBJ1-5,CASSLGWEGSNQPQHF,TGTGCCAGCAGCTTAGGCTGGGAGGGGAGCAATCAGCCCCAGCATTTT
.,.,TRBV7-9,TRBJ1-5,CASSLEGEGMGQPQHF,TGTGCCAGCAGCTTAGAGGGAGAGGGAATGGGCCAGCCCCAGCATTTT
.,.,TRBV27,TRBJ2-5,CASSNTGLNNLETQYF,TGTGCCAGCAGTAATACAGGGCTAAATAACCTAGAGACCCAGTACTTC
.,TRBD1,TRBV28,TRBJ2-7,CASSFDRGLTEQYF,TGTGCCAGCAGTTTTGACAGGGGTTTGACCGAGCAGTACTTC
few,.,TRBV10-3,TRBJ2-1,CAISESWERHYNEQFF,TGTGCCATCAGTGAGTCGTGGGAGCGCCATTACAATGAGCAGTTCTTC
.,.,TRBV19,TRBJ1-2,CASRQRDGAVADYGYTF,TGTGCCAGTCGACAAAGGGACGGAGCAGTAGCGGACTATGGCTACACCTTC
once,TRBD1,TRBV5-1,TRBJ2-7,CASSSGTEPTYEQYF,TGCGCCAGCAGCTCCGGGACAGAGCCGACCTACGAGCAGTACTTC
once,.,TRBV5-1,TRBJ2-5,CASSLSFETQYF,TGCGCCAGCAGCTTGTCATTTGAGACCCAGTACTTC
.,TRBD2,TRBV7-2,TRBJ2-2,CASSLASSGTGELFF,TGTGCCAGCAGCTTAGCCTCTAGCGGCACCGGGGAGCTGTTTTTT
.,TRBD1,TRBV18,TRBJ2-2,CASSHDRGMPNTGELFF,TGTGCCAGCTCCCACGACAGGGGGATGCCGAACACCGGGGAGCTGTTTTTT
.,.,TRBV4-1,TRBJ2-7,CASSSRGQVPNREQYF,TGCGCCAGCAGCAGTCGAGGCCAAGTCCCGAACCGCGAGCAGTACTTC
.,.,TRBV2,TRBJ2-5,CASINQGETQYF,TGTGCCAGCATTAACCAGGGGGAGACCCAGTACTTC
.,TRBD1,TRBV28,TRBJ1-2,CASSLGWQGGSGYTF,TGTGCCAGCAGTTTAGGTTGGCAGGGGGGCTCCGGCTACACCTTC
.,TRBD1,TRBV29-1,TRBJ2-7,CSAVGLVIGQGVYEQYF,TGCAGCGCGGTAGGTTTGGTGATTGGACAGGGGGTCTACGAGCAGTACTTC
few,.,TRBV6-4,TRBJ2-1,CASSRTESNEQFF,TGTGCCAGCAGTCGGACAGAAAGCAATGAGCAGTTCTTC
.,.,TRBV4-1,TRBJ2-7,CASSQETAYEQYF,TGCGCCAGCAGCCAAGAGACAGCCTACGAGCAGTACTTC
.,.,TRBV27,TRBJ1-2,CASRTGGGYTF,TGTGCCAGCAGAACGGGAGGTGGCTACACCTTC